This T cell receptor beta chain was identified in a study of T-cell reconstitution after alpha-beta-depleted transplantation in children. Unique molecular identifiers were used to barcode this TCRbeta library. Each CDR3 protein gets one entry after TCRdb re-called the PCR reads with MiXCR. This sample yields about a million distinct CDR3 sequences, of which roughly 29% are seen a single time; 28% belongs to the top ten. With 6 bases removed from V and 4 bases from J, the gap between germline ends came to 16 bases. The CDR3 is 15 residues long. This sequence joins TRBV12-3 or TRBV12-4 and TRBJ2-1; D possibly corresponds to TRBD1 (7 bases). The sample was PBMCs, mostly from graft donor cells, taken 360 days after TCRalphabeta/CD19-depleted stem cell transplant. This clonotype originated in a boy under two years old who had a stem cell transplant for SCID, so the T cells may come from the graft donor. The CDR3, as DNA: TGTGCCAGCAGCGGACAGGTGGGGGGATACAATGAGCAGTTCTTC. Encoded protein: CASSGQVGGYNEQFF.